Below are 10 T cell receptor beta chains sequenced from a single sample in a study of cytomegalovirus exposure and HLA in healthy donors. With 60 Vbeta and 13 Jbeta primers, the PCR was carried out. Profiled with immunoSEQ multiplex PCR; TCRdb holds only in-frame clones, not every one. The data hold about 200,000 clones, with 75% to 90% observed a single time. Sample: PBMCs. Source of these receptors: a boy between 2 and 10 years old in good health and CMV-seronegative.

The chain employs TRBV19 and TRBJ2-1, with unresolved D. CDR1 LNHDA and CDR2 SQIVND come from the germline V gene (reference sequence). V was trimmed by 3 bases and J by 6 bases, leaving 18 bases between them. The CDR3 sequence is 16 residues long. The CDR3 sequence: CASSMAPDSESNEQFF. DNA for the CDR3: TGTGCCAGTAGTATGGCGCCCGACTCAGAGAGCAATGAGCAGTTCTTC.

This sequence joins TRBV7-3 and TRBJ1-6, with TRBD1 matching over 7 bases. The CDR3 has 14 residues. Germline trimming cut 2 bases from V and 8 bases from J; bases unmatched to any gene: 3. The germline V gene encodes CDR1 SGHTA and CDR2 FQGTGA. DNA for the CDR3: TGTGCCAGCAGCTTACAGGGGGGAGATTCACCCCTCCACTTT. Its protein is CASSLQGGDSPLHF.

The table lists this clone with a count of one. The CDR3, as DNA: TGTGCCAGCAGTTTATCTTCCGGAGTGGGGGACAGGTATTACAATGAGCAGTTCTTC. Translated, it gives CASSLSSGVGDRYYNEQFF. This chain uses TRBV27 with TRBJ2-1, with 8 bases that match TRBD1. V lost 0 bases and J lost 4; bases outside the gene matches: 14. CDR1 is MNHEY, CDR2 SMNVEV, per germline (reference sequence). This CDR3 comprises 19 residues.

CDR3 protein: CASSRTGGGYTF. The CDR3 DNA reads TGTGCCAGCAGTCGAACAGGGGGCGGCTACACCTTC. The chain joins TRBV28 to TRBJ1-2, with 9 bases aligning to TRBD1. With V trimmed by 5 bases and J by 8 bases, 3 bases remained unmatched. Germline CDR1 reads MDHEN; CDR2 reads SYDVKM. This CDR3 has 12 amino acids.

The chain carries TRBV27 and TRBJ2-1; 10 nucleotides agree with TRBD2. Germline V gene data show CDR1 as MNHEY and CDR2 as SMNVEV (reference sequence). V lost 4 bases and J lost 5; bases outside the gene matches: 5. The CDR3 sequence is 15 residues long. The CDR3, as DNA: TGTGCCAGCAGTTGGGGGCTAGCGGGGGACAATGAGCAGTTCTTC. Translation gives CASSWGLAGDNEQFF.

The chain combines TRBV6-1 with TRBJ2-7; D possibly corresponds to TRBD2 (6 bases). Germline values: CDR1 MNHNS, CDR2 SASEGT. The ends were cut back, 5 bases at V and 6 bases at J, with 20 bases in the middle. The CDR3 contains 15 residues. The CDR3 nucleotides read TGTGCCAGCAGTACGAGCGCCGGGACTGGGGGCGAGCAGTACTTC. Amino acids: CASSTSAGTGGEQYF.

J is TRBJ2-1 and V is TRBV19, with 11 positions matching TRBD2. The V segment lost 3 bases and the J segment 6 bases; nucleotides outside the gene matches: 10. Germline V CDR1 and CDR2: LNHDA, SQIVND (reference sequence). The CDR3 consists of 17 residues. The CDR3 here is CASSIRPLAGGGNEQFF. The CDR3 bases are TGTGCCAGTAGTATTCGCCCTCTAGCGGGAGGTGGCAATGAGCAGTTCTTC.

In this sample, this clone turned up once. This chain joins TRBV28 and TRBJ2-7; the D gene is possibly TRBD2 (5 bases). The CDR3 extends over 15 amino acids. The V and J ends lost 4 bases and 3 bases respectively, with 16 bases between them. Looked up from germline, CDR1 is MDHEN and CDR2 is SYDVKM. CDR3 loop: CASSSPGESLYEQYF. Here the CDR3 DNA reads TGTGCCAGCAGTTCCCCCGGGGAGAGCCTCTACGAGCAGTACTTC.

J is TRBJ1-2 and V is TRBV27; 8 bases are a match to TRBD1. The V gene end was trimmed by 5 bases and the J gene end by 9 bases; junction bases not matched to a gene: 14. The germline V gene has CDR1 MNHEY and CDR2 SMNVEV (reference sequence). The CDR3 covers 15 residues. CDR3 DNA sequence: TGTGCCAGCAGTCCGCGGACAGGGTGGGATCGAAGCTACACCTTC. Amino acids: CASSPRTGWDRSYTF.

The chain employs TRBV5-1 and TRBJ1-4; TRBD1 aligns across 7 bases. Losses at the gene ends were 2 bases for V and 0 bases for J; bases not matched to a gene: 10. Germline loops: CDR1 SGHRS, CDR2 YFSETQ. The CDR3 is made up of 18 amino acids. Here the CDR3 reads CASSFNPTGLATNEKLFF. CDR3 sequence (DNA): TGCGCCAGCAGCTTCAACCCGACAGGGCTTGCAACTAATGAAAAACTGTTTTTT.